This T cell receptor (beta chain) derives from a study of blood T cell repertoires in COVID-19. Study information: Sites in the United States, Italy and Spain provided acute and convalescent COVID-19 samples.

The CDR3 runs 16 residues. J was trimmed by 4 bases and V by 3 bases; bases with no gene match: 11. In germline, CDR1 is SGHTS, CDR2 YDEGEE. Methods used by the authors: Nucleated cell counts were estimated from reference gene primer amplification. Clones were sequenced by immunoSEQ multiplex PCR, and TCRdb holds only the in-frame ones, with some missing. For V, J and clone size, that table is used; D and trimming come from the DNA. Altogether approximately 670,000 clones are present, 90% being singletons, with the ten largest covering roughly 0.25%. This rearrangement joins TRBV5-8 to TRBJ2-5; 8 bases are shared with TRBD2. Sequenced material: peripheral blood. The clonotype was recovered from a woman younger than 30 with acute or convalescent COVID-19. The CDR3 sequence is CASSSNRLAFLETQYF. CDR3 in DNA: TGTGCCAGCAGCTCCAATAGACTAGCGTTTTTAGAGACCCAGTACTTC.